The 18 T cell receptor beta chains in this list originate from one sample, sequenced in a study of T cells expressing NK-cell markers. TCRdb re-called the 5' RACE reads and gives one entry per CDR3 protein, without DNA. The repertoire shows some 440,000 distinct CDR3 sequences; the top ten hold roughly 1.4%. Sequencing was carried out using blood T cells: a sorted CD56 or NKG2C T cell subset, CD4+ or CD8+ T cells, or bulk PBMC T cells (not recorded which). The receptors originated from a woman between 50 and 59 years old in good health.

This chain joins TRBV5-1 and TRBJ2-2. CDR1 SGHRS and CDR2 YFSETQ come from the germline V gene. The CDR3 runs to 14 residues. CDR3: CASSGVVNTGELFF. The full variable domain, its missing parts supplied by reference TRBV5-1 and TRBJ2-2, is KAGVTQTPRYLIKTRGQQVTLSCSPISGHRSVSWYQQTPGQGLQFLFEYFSETQRNKGNFPGRFSGRQFSNSRSEMNVSTLELGDSALYLCASSGVVNTGELFFGEGSRLTVL.

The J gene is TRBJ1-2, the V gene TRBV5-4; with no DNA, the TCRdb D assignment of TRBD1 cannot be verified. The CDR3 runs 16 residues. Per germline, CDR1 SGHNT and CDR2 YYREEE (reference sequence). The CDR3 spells CASSFPTTGGYYGYTF. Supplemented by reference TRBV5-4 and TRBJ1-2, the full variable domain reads ETGVTQSPTHLIKTRGQQVTLRCSSQSGHNTVSWYQQALGQGPQFIFQYYREEENGRGNFPPRFSGLQFPNYSSELNVNALELDDSALYLCASSFPTTGGYYGYTFGSGTRLTVV.

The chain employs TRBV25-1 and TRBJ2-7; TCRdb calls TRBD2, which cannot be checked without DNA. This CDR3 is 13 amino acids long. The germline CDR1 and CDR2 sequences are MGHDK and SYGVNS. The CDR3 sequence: CASSRTSGYEQYF.

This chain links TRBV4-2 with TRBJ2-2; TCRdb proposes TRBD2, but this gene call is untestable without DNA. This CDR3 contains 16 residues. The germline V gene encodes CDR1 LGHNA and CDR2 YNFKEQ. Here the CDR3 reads CASSDQLAGSTGELFF.

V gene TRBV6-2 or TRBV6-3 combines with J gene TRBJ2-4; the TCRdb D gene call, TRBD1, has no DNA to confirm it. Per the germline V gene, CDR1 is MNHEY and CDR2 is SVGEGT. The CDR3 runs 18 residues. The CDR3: CASSQGQGQGRAKNIQYF.

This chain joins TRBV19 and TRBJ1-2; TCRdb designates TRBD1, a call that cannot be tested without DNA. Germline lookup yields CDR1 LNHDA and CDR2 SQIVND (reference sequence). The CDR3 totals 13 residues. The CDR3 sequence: CASQSRGGYGYTF.

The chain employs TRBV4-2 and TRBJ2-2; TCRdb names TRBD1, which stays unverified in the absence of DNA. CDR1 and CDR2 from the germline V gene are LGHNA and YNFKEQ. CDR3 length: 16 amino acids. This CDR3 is CASSQDGTGPTGELFF.

CDR3 sequence: CASRPTGRETQYF. The rearrangement links TRBV5-5 to TRBJ2-5; TCRdb's D call of TRBD1 is untestable without DNA. CDR3 length: 13 amino acids. The germline V gene encodes CDR1 SGHKS and CDR2 YYEKEE (reference sequence). Complete variable domain (other parts from reference TRBV5-5 and TRBJ2-5): DAGVTQSPTHLIKTRGQQVTLRCSPISGHKSVSWYQQVLGQGPQFIFQYYEKEERGRGNFPDRFSARQFPNYSSELNVNALLLGDSALYLCASRPTGRETQYFGPGTRLLVL.

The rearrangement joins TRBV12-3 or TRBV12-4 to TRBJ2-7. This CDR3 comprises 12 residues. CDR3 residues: CASSFSSTEQYF.

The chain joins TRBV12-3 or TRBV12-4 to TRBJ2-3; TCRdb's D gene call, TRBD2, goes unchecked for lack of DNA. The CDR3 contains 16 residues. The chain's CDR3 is CASSLYLAGRSDTQYF.

The CDR3 sequence is CASRSAPVNEKLFF. The chain carries TRBV6-5 and TRBJ1-4; lacking DNA, the TRBD1 call made by TCRdb goes unchecked. In germline, CDR1 is MNHEY, CDR2 SVGAGI. The CDR3 has 14 amino acids.

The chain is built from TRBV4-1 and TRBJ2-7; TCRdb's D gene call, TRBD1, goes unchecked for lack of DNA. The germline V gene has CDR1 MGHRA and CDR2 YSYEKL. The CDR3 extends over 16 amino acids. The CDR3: CASSQGGGQGFYEQYF.

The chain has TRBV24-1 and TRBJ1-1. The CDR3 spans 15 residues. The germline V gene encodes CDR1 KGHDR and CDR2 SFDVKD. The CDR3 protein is CAGVSGALMATEAFF.

CDR3 residues: CASSPQGLLITDTQYF. V gene TRBV18 combines with J gene TRBJ2-3. Germline assignment: CDR1 KGHSH and CDR2 LQKENI. This CDR3 is 16 amino acids long. The full variable domain, completed using reference TRBV18 and TRBJ2-3, is NAGVMQNPRHLVRRRGQEARLRCSPMKGHSHVYWYRQLPEEGLKFMVYLQKENIIDESGMPKERFSAEFPKEGPSILRIQQVVRGDSAAYFCASSPQGLLITDTQYFGPGTRLTVL.

This CDR3 is CASSGKQGGTEAFF. This sequence joins TRBV2 and TRBJ1-1; the TCRdb call, TRBD1, lacks DNA for checking. CDR3 size: 14 residues. Germline V lookup: CDR1 SNHLY, CDR2 FYNNEI.

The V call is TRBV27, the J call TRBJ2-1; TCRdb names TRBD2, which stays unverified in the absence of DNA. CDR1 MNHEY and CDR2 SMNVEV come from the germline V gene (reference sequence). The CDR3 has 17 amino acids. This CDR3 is CASREREAPIGDNEQFF.

This chain's CDR3 is CASSQSGRLNEQFF. The chain combines TRBV11-2 with TRBJ2-1. The germline V gene has CDR1 SGHAT and CDR2 FQNNGV. The CDR3 totals 14 residues. The full variable domain, rest sourced from reference TRBV11-2 and TRBJ2-1, is EAGVAQSPRYKIIEKRQSVAFWCNPISGHATLYWYQQILGQGPKLLIQFQNNGVVDDSQLPKDRFSAERLKGVDSTLKIQPAKLEDSAVYLCASSQSGRLNEQFFGPGTRLTVL.

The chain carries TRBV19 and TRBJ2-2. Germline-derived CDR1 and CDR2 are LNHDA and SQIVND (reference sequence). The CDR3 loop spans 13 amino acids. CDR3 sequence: CASNGFRTGELFF.